Shown below are 5 T cell receptor beta chains from a single sample sequenced in a study of blood T cells in healthy people across ages. Primers used in a second PCR of about 7 to 11 cycles were a sample-barcoded 5' primer and a J-beta primer mix. Each CDR3 protein is one row after TCRdb ran MiXCR on the 5' RACE reads. The table has about 810,000 distinct CDR3 sequences, 35% to 40% seen once. The sample was blood. Source of these receptors: a man aged 18 to 30 in good health.

This clonotype showed up just once. A much larger clone differs from this one at a single base, so this may be a read error. This sequence joins TRBV3-1 and TRBJ2-1, with D maybe TRBD1 (5 bases). Trimming removed 0 bases at V and 0 bases at J, with 15 bases between. This CDR3 has 18 residues. From germline, CDR1 is LGHDT and CDR2 YNNKEL (reference sequence). As DNA, the CDR3 is TGTGCCAGCAGCCAAGATCTTACAGGCCGGAGCTCCTACAATGAGCAGTTCTTC. Amino acids: CASSQDLTGRSSYNEQFF.

For this clonotype: As the CDR3 is not closed by the conserved phenylalanine or tryptophan, this likely results from a read error. The chain is built from TRBV12-3 or TRBV12-4 and TRBJ2-3; 10 bases match TRBD1. J lost 2 bases, V lost 4 bases, and 6 bases had no gene match. The CDR3 is made up of 16 amino acids. CDR3 sequence: CASSSPGTGATDTQYS. The CDR3 DNA reads as TGTGCCAGCAGTTCCCCCGGGACAGGGGCCACAGATACGCAGTATTCC.

A word on this clonotype: Since a much larger clone is just one base distant, this may be a read error. V usage is TRBV12-3 or TRBV12-4 and J usage is TRBJ1-5, with D unresolved. The V end lost 3 bases, the J end lost 4 bases, and 13 bases lay between the germline ends. This CDR3 is built from 15 residues. The CDR3 coding sequence is TGTGCCAGCAGTTTCTTGGTGGACGGGAATCAGCCCCAGCATTTT. Translated: CASSFLVDGNQPQHF.

The chain is built from TRBV20-1 and TRBJ2-3, with 10 bases lining up with TRBD2. Germline CDR1 and CDR2: DFQATT and SNEGSKA (reference sequence). CDR3 length equals 13 residues. The junction had 6 bases not matched to a gene; V was cut back by 6 bases and J by 6 bases. CDR3 protein: CSARTSGADTQYF. DNA of the CDR3: TGCAGTGCCAGGACTAGCGGAGCGGATACGCAGTATTTT.

The chain is built from TRBV11-3 and TRBJ1-2; D may be TRBD1 (5 bases). V dropped 5 bases and J dropped 7 bases, with 23 bases sitting between them. This CDR3 has 16 amino acids. In germline, CDR1 is SGHNT, CDR2 YENEEA. In DNA, the CDR3 is TGTGCCAGCAGCGGCATAAAGACAGTAGTTAACGGTGGCTACACCTTC. Its translation: CASSGIKTVVNGGYTF.